This passage covers 2 T cell receptor beta chains from one sample sequenced in a study of blood T cell repertoires in COVID-19. The repertoire was sequenced with immunoSEQ multiplex PCR; TCRdb's copy has only in-frame clones and lacks some. This sample yields about 200,000 clones, of which approximately 90% are seen a single time; roughly 5.7% belongs to the top ten. The sequenced sample was peripheral blood. These receptors were taken from a man older than 75 with acute or convalescent COVID-19.

In this sample, this clone turned up once. Additional DNA sequences in this sample encode the identical CDR3. The V call is TRBV3-1 (or the pseudogene TRBV3-2), the J call TRBJ2-2, with no clear D. Trimming stripped 1 base from V and 6 bases from J, with 3 bases between. The germline V gene has CDR1 LGHDT and CDR2 YNNKEL (reference sequence). CDR3 length equals 12 residues. CDR3 bases: TGTGCCAGCAGCCAAGTATCCGGGGAGCTGTTTTTT. As protein: CASSQVSGELFF.

The chain carries TRBV4-1 and TRBJ2-1; D possibly corresponds to TRBD2 (5 bases). Trimming removed 2 bases at V and 10 bases at J, with 12 bases between. The CDR3 totals 13 residues. The germline gives CDR1 MGHRA, CDR2 YSYEKL. The CDR3 reads CASSQPPTGEQFF. CDR3 in DNA: TGCGCCAGCAGCCAACCTCCGACGGGGGAGCAGTTCTTC.